Below, 5 T cell receptor beta chains from the same sample are listed, as sequenced in a study of blood T cell repertoires in COVID-19. Generated by immunoSEQ multiplex PCR, the TCRdb table keeps only in-frame clones and is missing some. This table holds roughly 150,000 clones, approximately 82% found once. Source material: peripheral blood. These receptors all come from a woman in her fifties or sixties in a cohort sampled during active or convalescent COVID-19.

This chain uses TRBV7-3 with TRBJ2-7, with D perhaps matching TRBD1 (5 bases). Germline CDR1 is SGHTA and CDR2 is FQGTGA. The CDR3 has 13 residues. V lost 1 base to trimming and J lost 6 bases, with 10 bases between them. CDR3 sequence reads: CASSLSQGGEQYF. In DNA form, the CDR3 reads TGTGCCAGCAGCTTAAGCCAGGGTGGCGAGCAGTACTTC.

The chain has TRBV2 and TRBJ1-1; 7 nucleotides line up with TRBD1. CDR1 is SNHLY and CDR2 is FYNNEI in the germline V gene. The CDR3 covers 14 residues. Trimming took 6 bases from V and 0 from J; bases not matched to a gene: 4. In nucleotides, the CDR3 is TGTGCCAGCAGGGGGGGACAGTTGAACACTGAAGCTTTCTTT. Encoded protein: CASRGGQLNTEAFF.

This chain links TRBV7-2 with TRBJ1-6; 7 bases agree with TRBD1. The junction had 8 bases not matched to a gene; V was cut back by 5 bases and J by 10 bases. CDR3 length: 14 amino acids. Germline CDR1 reads SGHTA; CDR2 reads FQGNSA. CDR3 sequence (DNA): TGTGCCAGCAGCGGACATAGGGGGCAGTCACCCCTCCACTTT. Encoded protein: CASSGHRGQSPLHF.

This chain links TRBV30 with TRBJ2-3, with 7 positions matching TRBD2. This CDR3 has 16 amino acids. The ends lost 4 bases at V and 1 base at J; junction bases unmatched: 11. The germline CDR1 and CDR2 sequences are GTSNPN and SVGIG (reference sequence). CDR3 nucleotides: TGTGCCTGGACCCTAACATCCCTAGCGGGCACAGATACGCAGTATTTT. This codes for CAWTLTSLAGTDTQYF.

The chain recombines TRBV30 with TRBJ1-2; TRBD1 is a possible D gene (6 bases). Germline V gene data show CDR1 as GTSNPN and CDR2 as SVGIG (reference sequence). The CDR3 consists of 15 residues. The ends were cut back, 4 bases at V and 0 bases at J, with 15 bases in the middle. In DNA, the CDR3 is TGTGCCTGGAAGGGTATGGGACAAGCTAACTATGGCTACACCTTC. It specifies CAWKGMGQANYGYTF.